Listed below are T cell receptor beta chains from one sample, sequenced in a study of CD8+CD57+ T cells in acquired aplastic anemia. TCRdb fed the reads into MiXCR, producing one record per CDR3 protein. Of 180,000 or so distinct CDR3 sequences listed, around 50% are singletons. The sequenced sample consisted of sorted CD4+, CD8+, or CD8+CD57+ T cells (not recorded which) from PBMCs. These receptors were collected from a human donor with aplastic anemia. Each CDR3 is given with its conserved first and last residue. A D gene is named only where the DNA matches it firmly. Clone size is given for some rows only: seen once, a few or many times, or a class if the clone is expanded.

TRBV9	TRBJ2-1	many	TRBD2	CASSVEGSGGGYNEQFF	TGTGCCAGCAGCGTAGAAGGCAGCGGGGGGGGTTACAATGAGCAGTTCTTC
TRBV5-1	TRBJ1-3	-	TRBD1	CASGSQGWYGNTIYF	TGCGCCAGCGGCTCACAGGGGTGGTACGGAAACACCATATATTTT
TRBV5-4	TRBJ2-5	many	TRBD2	CAGGVGLQETQYF	TGTGCCGGGGGGGTTGGGTTACAAGAGACCCAGTACTTC
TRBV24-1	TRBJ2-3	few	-	CATSDARSTDTQYF	TGTGCCACCAGTGACGCTAGGAGCACAGATACGCAGTATTTT
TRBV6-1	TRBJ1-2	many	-	CASSPRRLANYGYTF	TGTGCCAGCAGTCCCCGTAGGCTTGCTAACTATGGCTACACCTTC
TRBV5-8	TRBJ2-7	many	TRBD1	CASSLDARDRQYF	TGTGCCAGCAGCTTGGATGCCCGGGACAGGCAGTACTTC
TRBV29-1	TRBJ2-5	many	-	CSVTLGSRKETQYF	TGCAGCGTGACCCTGGGGTCACGTAAAGAGACCCAGTACTTC
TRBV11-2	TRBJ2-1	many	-	CASSTGGVPYNEQFF	TGTGCCAGCAGCACCGGGGGTGTCCCCTACAATGAGCAGTTCTTC
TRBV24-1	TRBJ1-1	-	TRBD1	CATSSWDFGTGPHEAFF	TGTGCCACCAGTTCATGGGACTTTGGGACAGGGCCGCATGAAGCTTTCTTT
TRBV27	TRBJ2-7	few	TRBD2	CASSLLGAGPSYEQYF	TGTGCCAGCAGTCTCCTGGGAGCGGGGCCCTCCTACGAGCAGTACTTC
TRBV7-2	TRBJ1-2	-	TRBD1	CASSFGQGANYGYTF	TGTGCCAGCAGCTTTGGTCAGGGGGCCAACTATGGCTACACCTTC
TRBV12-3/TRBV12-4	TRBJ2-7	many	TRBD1	CASRTGTGGGEQYF	TGTGCCAGCAGAACCGGGACAGGGGGCGGCGAGCAGTACTTC
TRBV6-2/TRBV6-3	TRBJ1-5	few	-	CATTQGTNQPQHF	TGTGCCACCACCCAGGGCACTAATCAGCCCCAGCATTTT
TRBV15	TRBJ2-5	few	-	CATSRDSGQETQYF	TGTGCCACCAGCAGAGATTCAGGCCAAGAGACCCAGTACTTC
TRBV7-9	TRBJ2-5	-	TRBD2	CASSFVLAGPGKPQYF	TGTGCCAGCAGCTTCGTCCTAGCGGGCCCGGGCAAGCCCCAGTACTTC
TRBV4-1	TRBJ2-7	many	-	CASSPETDYYEQYF	TGCGCCAGCAGCCCAGAGACAGACTACTACGAGCAGTACTTC
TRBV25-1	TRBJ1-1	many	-	CASSGKQVRAFF	TGTGCCAGCAGTGGAAAACAGGTTCGGGCTTTCTTT
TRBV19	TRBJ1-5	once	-	CASSLGPRTAPNQPQHF	TGTGCCAGTAGTTTGGGGCCCCGGACAGCCCCCAATCAGCCCCAGCATTTT
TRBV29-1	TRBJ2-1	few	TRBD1	CSVDDRGYEQFF	TGCAGCGTTGATGACAGGGGGTATGAGCAGTTCTTC
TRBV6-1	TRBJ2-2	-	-	CASKYRAYTGELFF	TGTGCCAGCAAATACAGGGCATACACCGGGGAGCTGTTTTTT
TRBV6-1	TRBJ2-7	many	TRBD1	CASSEPPGTGAYEQYF	TGTGCCAGCAGTGAACCCCCCGGGACAGGTGCCTACGAGCAGTACTTC
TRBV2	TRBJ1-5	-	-	CATKSGGVYQPQHF	TGTGCCACAAAAAGCGGGGGGGTTTATCAGCCCCAGCATTTT
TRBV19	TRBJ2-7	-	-	CASRALHYEQYF	TGTGCCAGTAGAGCTCTTCACTACGAGCAGTACTTC
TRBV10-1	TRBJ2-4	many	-	CASSTGRSKGIQYF	TGCGCCAGCAGTACCGGAAGAAGCAAGGGCATTCAGTACTTC
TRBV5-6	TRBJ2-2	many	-	CASSRGAGELFF	TGTGCCAGCAGTAGGGGGGCCGGGGAGCTGTTTTTT
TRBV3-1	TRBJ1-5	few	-	CASSQTGLYSNQPQHF	TGTGCCAGCAGCCAGACAGGCCTCTATAGCAATCAGCCCCAGCATTTT
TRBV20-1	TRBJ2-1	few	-	CSARDDGHNEQFF	TGCAGTGCTAGAGATGACGGGCACAATGAGCAGTTCTTC
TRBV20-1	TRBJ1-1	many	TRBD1	CSALNNRQGWDTEAFF	TGCAGTGCCCTAAACAACCGACAGGGATGGGATACTGAAGCTTTCTTT
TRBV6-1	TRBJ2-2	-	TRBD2	CASYGGINTGELFF	TGTGCCAGTTACGGGGGGATTAACACCGGGGAGCTGTTTTTT
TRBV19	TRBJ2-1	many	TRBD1	CASKTGIRDRNEQFF	TGTGCCAGTAAAACAGGGATTAGGGACAGGAATGAGCAGTTCTTC
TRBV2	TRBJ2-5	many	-	CASSASAPPPQETQYF	TGTGCCAGCAGTGCCAGCGCTCCCCCCCCCCAAGAGACCCAGTACTTC
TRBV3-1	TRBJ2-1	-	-	CASSQVSAYNEQFF	TGTGCCAGCAGCCAAGTTTCAGCGTACAATGAGCAGTTCTTC
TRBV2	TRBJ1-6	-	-	CASSFGSYRGQALHF	TGTGCCAGCAGTTTCGGGTCCTACCGTGGCCAAGCCCTCCACTTT
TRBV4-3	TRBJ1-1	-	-	CASSQDWSANTEAFF	TGCGCCAGCAGCCAAGATTGGTCCGCAAACACTGAAGCTTTCTTT
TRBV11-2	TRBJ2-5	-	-	CASSSYICSARHPSQETQYF	-
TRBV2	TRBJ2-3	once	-	CASSGGSGTDTQYF	TGTGCCAGCAGTGGGGGGTCTGGCACAGATACGCAGTATTTT
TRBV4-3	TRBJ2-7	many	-	CASSPQNGDYEQYF	TGCGCCAGCTCCCCTCAAAACGGGGATTACGAGCAGTACTTC
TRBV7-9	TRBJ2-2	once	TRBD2	CASSPIAGGHGELFF	TGTGCCAGCAGCCCGATAGCGGGGGGTCACGGGGAGCTGTTTTTT
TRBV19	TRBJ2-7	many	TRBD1	CASSIKTGGYEQYF	TGTGCCAGTAGTATCAAGACAGGGGGCTACGAGCAGTACTTC
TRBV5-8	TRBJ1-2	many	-	CASSFPLQRNYGYTF	TGTGCCAGCAGCTTTCCTCTACAGCGTAACTATGGCTACACCTTC
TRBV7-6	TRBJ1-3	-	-	CASSAPSSGNTIYF	TGTGCCAGCAGCGCCCCGAGCTCTGGAAACACCATATATTTT
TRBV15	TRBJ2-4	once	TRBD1	CATSRGQGGDIQYF	TGTGCCACCAGCAGAGGACAGGGGGGGGACATTCAGTACTTC
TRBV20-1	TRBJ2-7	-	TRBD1	CSAEPTGSYEQYF	TGCAGTGCTGAACCGACAGGGTCCTACGAGCAGTACTTC
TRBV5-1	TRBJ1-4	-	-	CASSSTDANEKLFF	TGCGCCAGCAGCTCGACGGACGCTAATGAAAAACTGTTTTTT
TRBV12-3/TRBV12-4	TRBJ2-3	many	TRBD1	CASRGTGGIEASTDTQYF	TGTGCCAGCAGGGGGACAGGAGGGATAGAGGCTAGCACAGATACGCAGTATTTT
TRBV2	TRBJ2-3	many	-	CASSEIGTPRATDTQYF	TGTGCCAGCAGTGAAATAGGAACACCCCGTGCGACAGATACGCAGTATTTT
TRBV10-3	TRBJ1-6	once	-	CAISESRGGSYNSPLHF	TGTGCCATCAGTGAGTCGAGGGGTGGCTCCTATAATTCACCCCTCCACTTT
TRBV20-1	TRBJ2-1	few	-	CSAETDQFF	TGCAGTGCCGAAACGGACCAGTTCTTC
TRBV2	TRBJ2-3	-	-	CASTTGDSSTDTQYF	TGTGCCAGCACCACAGGTGATTCTAGCACAGATACGCAGTATTTT
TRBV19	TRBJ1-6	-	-	CASSIVGLDSPLHF	TGTGCCAGTAGTATAGTAGGGTTGGACTCACCCCTCCACTTT
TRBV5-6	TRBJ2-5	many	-	CASSLGVRGQETQYF	TGTGCCAGCAGCTTGGGGGTAAGGGGGCAAGAGACCCAGTACTTC
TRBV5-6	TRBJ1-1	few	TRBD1	CASSLPVGGSPEAFF	TGTGCCAGCAGCCTACCGGTAGGGGGCAGCCCTGAAGCTTTCTTT